Listed here are 3 T cell receptor beta chains from one sample, sequenced in a study of blood T cell repertoires in COVID-19. TCRdb's copy holds only in-frame clones and misses some; the assay was immunoSEQ multiplex PCR. This sample has roughly 160,000 clones, with 84% found just once. Specimen: peripheral blood. Receptor source: an elderly woman with COVID-19, enrolled during active disease.

The chain joins TRBV7-9 to TRBJ2-7; 7 bases fit TRBD2. The CDR3 loop spans 13 amino acids. CDR1 and CDR2 (germline): SEHNR, FQNEAQ (reference sequence). With V trimmed by 5 bases and J by 5 bases, 6 bases remained unmatched. CDR3 DNA: TGTGCCAGCAGCCCCGGGACTACGAACGAGCAGTACTTC. Translating gives CASSPGTTNEQYF.

The CDR3 sequence: CASRTRSLGNQPQHF. The CDR3 DNA follows: TGTGCCAGCCGTACCAGGTCGTTGGGCAATCAGCCCCAGCATTTT. The J gene is TRBJ1-5, the V gene TRBV2; D remains ambiguous. The V end was cut by 8 bases, the J end by 2 bases, with 16 bases between. Germline lookup yields CDR1 SNHLY and CDR2 FYNNEI. The CDR3 has 15 amino acids.

This clone was recorded once. The J gene is TRBJ2-7, the V gene TRBV28; 7 nucleotides align to TRBD2. The CDR3 spans 16 residues. V shed 2 bases, J shed 1 base, and the junction held 8 bases outside the gene matches. Per germline, CDR1 MDHEN and CDR2 SYDVKM. The CDR3 protein is CASSLGGSRLSYEQYF. In nucleotides, the CDR3 is TGTGCCAGCAGTTTAGGCGGGAGCCGACTTTCCTACGAGCAGTACTTC.